The 30 T cell receptor beta chains in this list originate from one sample, sequenced in a study of T cell responses to AZD1222 COVID-19 vaccine (dated by TCRdb to about 2021). The sample's time point label is to be understood as: about 28 days (+/-7) after the second vaccine dose. The library relied on the immunoSEQ multiplex PCR assay. TCRdb provides this immuneACCESS table in a form limited to in-frame rearrangements. Some clones are lacking; in checked studies, under half of them reflect an unresolved V gene, and why the rest are absent is not known. For this sample the table gives about 160,000 clones, of which about 92% were detected only once. The top ten constitute around 1% of the sample. The input for sequencing was peripheral blood, taken 28 days after the second AZD1222 dose. Every receptor here comes from an adult who received the AZD1222 COVID-19 vaccine.

This chain uses TRBV27 with TRBJ1-1; D not certain. V lost 4 bases and J lost 2, with 11 bases in between. This CDR3 contains 14 residues. Germline CDR1 MNHEY, CDR2 SMNVEV (reference sequence). Written as DNA, the CDR3 is TGTGCCAGCAGTTACCGGACGGGAAACACTGAAGCTTTCTTT. This sequence encodes CASSYRTGNTEAFF.

The chain links TRBV11-3 to TRBJ2-5, with D possibly being TRBD1 (5 bases). The V end was cut by 4 bases, the J end by 1 base, with 13 bases between. This CDR3 comprises 15 residues. Germline loops: CDR1 SGHNT, CDR2 YENEEA. In DNA form, the CDR3 reads TGTGCCAGCAGCTATTCAGGGTCCCTCCAAGAGACCCAGTACTTC. Protein product: CASSYSGSLQETQYF.

The J gene is TRBJ1-2, the V gene TRBV12-3 or TRBV12-4; 10 nucleotides match TRBD1. The CDR3 length is 12 residues. V shed 10 bases, J shed 5 bases, and the junction held 4 bases outside the gene matches. The CDR3 loop reads CATRTGGYGYTF. In nucleotides, the CDR3 is TGTGCCACCCGGACAGGGGGGTATGGCTACACCTTC.

This chain joins TRBV2 and TRBJ1-1; no firm D call. This CDR3 contains 13 residues. Germline V gives CDR1 SNHLY, CDR2 FYNNEI. V was pared by 11 bases and J by 0 bases, with 13 bases between. For the CDR3, the DNA is TGTGCCGTCCCCGGCAGGTTGAACACTGAAGCTTTCTTT. This translates into CAVPGRLNTEAFF.

The chain uses TRBV5-4 and TRBJ2-2; the match to TRBD2 covers 9 bases. Per germline, CDR1 SGHNT and CDR2 YYREEE (reference sequence). Germline trimming cut 0 bases from V and 0 bases from J; bases unmatched to any gene: 6. There are 18 residues in the CDR3. The CDR3 DNA reads TGTGCCAGCAGCTTGGAAGGGCTAGCGGGGCCGAACACCGGGGAGCTGTTTTTT. This sequence encodes CASSLEGLAGPNTGELFF.

The V and J genes are TRBV12-5 and TRBJ1-5; the D gene is possibly TRBD1 (5 bases). The germline gives CDR1 LGHNT, CDR2 FRNRAP. The CDR3 loop spans 15 amino acids. V was clipped by 1 base and J by 0 bases, with 7 bases between them. Here the CDR3 DNA reads TGTGCTAGTGGTTTGGGACAGCTTAGCAATCAGCCCCAGCATTTT. Its protein is CASGLGQLSNQPQHF.

CDR3 loop: CAIPPGTHLNSYEQYF. The CDR3 DNA reads TGTGCCATCCCACCTGGGACACACCTCAACTCCTACGAGCAGTACTTC. The chain is built from TRBV6-4 and TRBJ2-7; a possible D gene is TRBD1 (6 bases). The CDR3 has 16 amino acids. CDR1 and CDR2 (germline): MRHNA, SNTAGT. V gave up 10 bases and J gave up 0 bases, with 22 bases separating them.

The J gene is TRBJ1-2, the V gene TRBV5-1; maybe TRBD1 (6 bases). Looked up from germline, CDR1 is SGHRS and CDR2 is YFSETQ. The CDR3 is made up of 14 amino acids. V lost 0 bases, J lost 4 bases, and 10 bases lay in between. CDR3 sequence: CASSLATGSYGYTF. The CDR3 nucleotides read TGCGCCAGCAGCTTGGCCACAGGGAGCTATGGCTACACCTTC.

This chain joins TRBV7-9 and TRBJ1-4, with D maybe TRBD1 (6 bases). The ends were cut back, 5 bases at V and 3 bases at J, with 13 bases in the middle. Per the germline V gene, CDR1 is SEHNR and CDR2 is FQNEAQ (reference sequence). The CDR3 length is 15 residues. CDR3 DNA: TGTGCCAGCAGCCCCGAGGGGGGAGCTAATGAAAAACTGTTTTTT. It codes for CASSPEGGANEKLFF.

The chain is built from TRBV15 and TRBJ2-4; TRBD1 is a possible D gene (5 bases). Trimming shortened V by 4 bases and J by 6 bases, and 10 bases separated the two germline ends. This CDR3 spans 13 amino acids. Germline V CDR1 and CDR2: LNHNV, YYDKDF (reference sequence). CDR3 nucleotide sequence: TGTGCCACCAGCACAGGGCAGTCAAACATTCAGTACTTC. Translated, it gives CATSTGQSNIQYF.

This clone was counted a single time. V is TRBV4-2 and J is TRBJ2-5; D possibly corresponds to TRBD2 (6 bases). The CDR3 spans 14 residues. V lost 1 base and J 6 bases, leaving 12 bases between the germline ends. Germline V gives CDR1 LGHNA, CDR2 YNFKEQ. The CDR3 loop reads CASSQGEGRKTQYF. The CDR3 coding sequence is TGTGCCAGCAGCCAAGGGGAAGGGAGGAAGACCCAGTACTTC.

This clone has a single count. The chain has TRBV12-3 or TRBV12-4 and TRBJ1-2, with no clear D. The CDR3 is made up of 12 amino acids. Trimming removed 7 bases at V and 7 bases at J, with 13 bases between. The CDR3 loop is CASTSTRGGYTF. Written as DNA, the CDR3 is TGTGCCAGCACCTCTACTAGAGGTGGCTACACCTTC.

The V gene is TRBV27, the J gene TRBJ1-6, with D perhaps TRBD1 (6 bases). Germline assignment: CDR1 MNHEY and CDR2 SMNVEV (reference sequence). This CDR3 has 14 residues. Trimming took off 6 bases at V and 9 bases at J, with 15 bases between the two ends. This CDR3 reads CASSPGARVSPLHF. The CDR3 bases are TGTGCCAGCAGCCCAGGGGCTCGAGTTTCACCCCTCCACTTT.

The chain combines TRBV4-1 with TRBJ2-7; D gene uncertain. CDR1 is MGHRA and CDR2 is YSYEKL in the germline V gene. The CDR3 totals 16 residues. V was pared by 2 bases and J by 0 bases, with 14 bases between. The CDR3 DNA is TGCGCCAGCAGCCAATCGCACCAAACCTCCTCCTACGAGCAGTACTTC. Protein product: CASSQSHQTSSYEQYF.

The V gene is TRBV4-2, the J gene TRBJ1-2, with TRBD1 matching 7 bases. Germline-derived CDR1 and CDR2 are LGHNA and YNFKEQ. V was clipped by 4 bases and J by 0 bases; unmatched bases: 14. The CDR3 runs 18 residues. The CDR3 here is CASSPQGPTGSANYGYTF. CDR3 coding DNA: TGTGCCAGCAGCCCACAGGGGCCCACAGGGTCGGCTAACTATGGCTACACCTTC.

The rearrangement joins TRBV18 to TRBJ1-1; no definite D call. The V end lost 3 bases, the J end lost 0 bases, and 11 bases lay between the germline ends. Germline loops: CDR1 KGHSH, CDR2 LQKENI. The CDR3 totals 15 residues. The CDR3 region has the DNA TGTGCCAGCTCACCGGCGGTGAACATGAACACTGAAGCTTTCTTT. Translating it yields CASSPAVNMNTEAFF.

Comment on this clone: An end of the junction differs from the germline gene, which may be a read error. The V call is TRBV23-1, the J call TRBJ1-2; D is unresolved. Being an ORF, TRBV23-1 has a function that is uncertain. The CDR3 totals 11 residues. CDR3 protein: CASSQSAATLF. DNA of the CDR3: TGCGCCAGCAGTCAATCTGCTGCCACCCTTTTC.

V gene TRBV5-6 combines with J gene TRBJ1-2; no clear D. With 0 bases removed from V and 2 bases from J, the gap between germline ends came to 5 bases. Germline CDR1 SGHDT, CDR2 YYEEEE. The CDR3 is made up of 13 amino acids. The CDR3 nucleotides are TGTGCCAGCAGCTTGGGGAGCAACTATGGCTACACCTTC. This encodes CASSLGSNYGYTF. The whole variable domain, remainder taken from reference TRBV5-6 and TRBJ1-2, is DAGVTQSPTHLIKTRGQQVTLRCSPKSGHDTVSWYQQALGQGPQFIFQYYEEEERQRGNFPDRFSGHQFPNYSSELNVNALLLGDSALYLCASSLGSNYGYTFGSGTRLTVV.

The gene calls are TRBV15 and TRBJ2-7; D unclear. Germline V gene data show CDR1 as LNHNV and CDR2 as YYDKDF (reference sequence). This CDR3 has 15 residues. With 3 bases removed from V and 3 bases from J, the gap between germline ends came to 15 bases. Here the CDR3 reads CATSSNLGNYYEQYF. The DNA of the CDR3 is TGTGCCACCAGCAGTAACCTGGGGAACTACTACGAGCAGTACTTC.

The rearrangement links TRBV7-8 to TRBJ2-5, with a tentative D call TRBD2 (5 bases). V was clipped by 5 bases and J by 5 bases, with 21 bases between them. The CDR3 runs to 16 residues. Germline V gene data show CDR1 as SGHVS and CDR2 as FQNEAQ. For the CDR3, the DNA is TGTGCCAGCAGCCCGGAGCCGCTAGCTGGGTTCGAGACCCAGTACTTC. This translates into CASSPEPLAGFETQYF.

The sample holds one count of this clone. V usage is TRBV9 and J usage is TRBJ1-3; D may be TRBD1 (5 bases). CDR3 length: 16 amino acids. Per the germline V gene, CDR1 is SGDLS and CDR2 is YYNGEE. Trimming stripped 2 bases from V and 3 bases from J, with 15 bases between. The CDR3 nucleotides read TGTGCCAGCAGCGTCGGTGAAGTAGGGGATGGAAACACCATATATTTT. This translates into CASSVGEVGDGNTIYF. The variable domain in full, with the rest retrieved from reference TRBV9 and TRBJ1-3, is DSGVTQTPKHLITATGQRVTLRCSPRSGDLSVYWYQQSLDQGLQFLIQYYNGEERAKGNILERFSAQQFPDLHSELNLSSLELGDSALYFCASSVGEVGDGNTIYFGEGSWLTVV.

The chain has TRBV10-2 and TRBJ1-2; possibly TRBD1 for D (5 bases). V was clipped by 3 bases and J by 5 bases, with 16 bases between them. Germline V gene lookup returns CDR1 WSHSY and CDR2 SAAADI. CDR3 length: 15 amino acids. The CDR3: CASSDSPGQLYGYTF. CDR3 in DNA: TGCGCCAGCAGTGACTCTCCAGGGCAACTTTATGGCTACACCTTC.

The rearrangement joins TRBV6-5 to TRBJ2-2; 7 nucleotides agree with TRBD2. Losses at the gene ends were 7 bases for V and 5 bases for J; bases not matched to a gene: 7. CDR1 and CDR2 from the germline V gene are MNHEY and SVGAGI. The CDR3 has 14 amino acids. The CDR3 loop reads CASIALGGTGELFF. DNA for the CDR3: TGTGCCAGCATCGCATTGGGGGGGACCGGGGAGCTGTTTTTT.

This rearrangement joins TRBV11-2 to TRBJ2-7; 8 positions agree with TRBD1. The junction had 9 bases not matched to a gene; V was cut back by 5 bases and J by 3 bases. This CDR3 comprises 15 residues. Germline values: CDR1 SGHAT, CDR2 FQNNGV. CDR3 nucleotide sequence: TGTGCCAGCAGCCAAGGACAGGGTGAGATCTACGAGCAGTACTTC. Encoded protein: CASSQGQGEIYEQYF.

The V and J genes are TRBV4-2 and TRBJ1-1; a weak D match, TRBD1 (5 bases). Germline-derived CDR1 and CDR2 are LGHNA and YNFKEQ. V lost 1 base, J lost 4 bases, and 13 bases lay in between. This CDR3 contains 15 residues. The chain's CDR3 is CASSQAVAGSTEAFF. CDR3 DNA sequence: TGTGCCAGCAGCCAAGCGGTGGCAGGGTCCACTGAAGCTTTCTTT.

This chain uses TRBV5-1 with TRBJ2-7, with 8 bases identical to TRBD1. The CDR3 covers 15 residues. With V trimmed by 1 base and J by 4 bases, 7 bases remained unmatched. From germline, CDR1 is SGHRS and CDR2 YFSETQ. The CDR3 coding sequence is TGCGCCAGCAGCTTGACGGGACAGGTTCATTACGAGCAGTACTTC. Residues: CASSLTGQVHYEQYF.

This rearrangement joins TRBV2 to TRBJ1-2, with D unclear. The length of the CDR3 is 17 residues. The germline V and J ends were trimmed by 2 bases and 2 bases, with 18 bases remaining between them. From germline, CDR1 is SNHLY and CDR2 FYNNEI. CDR3 residues: CASSETLLRQDNYGYTF. CDR3 in DNA: TGTGCCAGCAGTGAAACTTTATTGCGGCAGGACAACTATGGCTACACCTTC.

CDR3 amino acids: CASSSQGGTEAFF. The CDR3 bases are TGTGCCAGCAGCTCTCAGGGTGGCACTGAAGCTTTCTTT. The chain recombines TRBV7-9 with TRBJ1-1; the D gene is possibly TRBD1 (5 bases). CDR1 is SEHNR, CDR2 FQNEAQ, per germline (reference sequence). This CDR3 is built from 13 residues. V lost 4 bases and J lost 4, with 10 bases in between.

A word on this clone: In the same sample, other DNA sequences code for this CDR3. The J gene is TRBJ2-7, the V gene TRBV9; D gene unclear. V lost 0 bases and J lost 3, with 7 bases in between. Germline assignment: CDR1 SGDLS and CDR2 YYNGEE. The CDR3 length is 13 residues. The CDR3 coding sequence is TGTGCCAGCAGCGTAGGGCTCAGCTACGAGCAGTACTTC. This translates into CASSVGLSYEQYF. The complete variable domain, with remaining parts taken from reference TRBV9 and TRBJ2-7, reads DSGVTQTPKHLITATGQRVTLRCSPRSGDLSVYWYQQSLDQGLQFLIQYYNGEERAKGNILERFSAQQFPDLHSELNLSSLELGDSALYFCASSVGLSYEQYFGPGTRLTVT.

V and J are TRBV5-4 and TRBJ1-4, with D tentatively TRBD1 (5 bases). The length of the CDR3 is 16 residues. Trimming removed 0 bases from V and 2 bases from J, with 11 bases in between. Germline assignment: CDR1 SGHNT and CDR2 YYREEE (reference sequence). The CDR3 loop is CASSLGEGITNEKLFF. The CDR3 coding sequence is TGTGCCAGCAGCTTGGGGGAGGGGATCACTAATGAAAAACTGTTTTTT. Full variable domain (remainder filled in from reference TRBV5-4 and TRBJ1-4): ETGVTQSPTHLIKTRGQQVTLRCSSQSGHNTVSWYQQALGQGPQFIFQYYREEENGRGNFPPRFSGLQFPNYSSELNVNALELDDSALYLCASSLGEGITNEKLFFGSGTQLSVL.